The 31 T cell receptor beta chains listed next were all sequenced from one sample in a study of blood T cell repertoires in COVID-19. The protocol was immunoSEQ multiplex PCR, while the TCRdb copy is restricted to in-frame clones and leaves out a portion. The table has about 160,000 clones, 79% seen once; the top ten hold 7% to 10%. Sequenced input: peripheral blood. All receptors derive from an older woman with COVID-19, enrolled during active disease.

This clone appeared once. This chain joins TRBV4-2 and TRBJ2-7; 10 nucleotides agree with TRBD2. After removal of 1 base from V and 2 bases from J, the junction contained 5 bases not matched to a gene. Germline CDR1 and CDR2: LGHNA and YNFKEQ. The CDR3 loop spans 16 amino acids. The CDR3 protein is CASSQGTSGTTYEQYF. CDR3 in DNA: TGTGCCAGCAGCCAAGGGACTAGCGGAACAACCTACGAGCAGTACTTC.

The CDR3 is CASSRDRPHVYRNGYTF. DNA of the CDR3: TGTGCCAGCAGTCGGGACAGGCCCCACGTCTATCGTAATGGCTACACCTTC. The chain combines TRBV6-2 or TRBV6-3 with TRBJ1-2, with 8 bases aligning to TRBD1. Germline loops: CDR1 MNHEY, CDR2 SVGEGT. The junction had 17 bases not matched to a gene; V was cut back by 5 bases and J by 6 bases. This CDR3 has 17 residues.

This clone was found once. V is TRBV5-5 and J is TRBJ2-1; 7 bases align to TRBD2. The J segment lost 0 bases and the V segment lost 4 bases, leaving 7 bases of the junction unmatched. CDR3 size: 16 residues. In germline, CDR1 is SGHKS, CDR2 YYEKEE (reference sequence). This chain's CDR3 is CASSRQLANSYNEQFF. Written as DNA, the CDR3 is TGTGCCAGCAGCCGACAACTAGCGAACTCCTACAATGAGCAGTTCTTC. Based on the CDR3 plus reference TRBV5-5 and TRBJ2-1, the full variable domain is DAGVTQSPTHLIKTRGQQVTLRCSPISGHKSVSWYQQVLGQGPQFIFQYYEKEERGRGNFPDRFSARQFPNYSSELNVNALLLGDSALYLCASSRQLANSYNEQFFGPGTRLTVL.

The sample holds one count of this clone. The chain employs TRBV6-1 and TRBJ2-7; D is perhaps TRBD2 (5 bases). The CDR3 has 12 residues. Germline V gives CDR1 MNHNS, CDR2 SASEGT. V was cut by 1 base and J by 11 bases, with 12 bases left in between. CDR3 protein: CASSEGSRAEYV. The CDR3 region has the DNA TGTGCCAGCAGTGAAGGTTCGAGGGCCGAGTACGTC.

The rearrangement links TRBV21-1 to TRBJ2-7; TRBD1 is the table's D call and was not checked against the DNA. TRBV21-1 is a listed pseudogene. This CDR3 contains 15 residues. The CDR3: CASSKGGTGVAEQYV. The DNA of the CDR3 is TGTGCCAGCAGCAAAGGCGGGACAGGGGTGGCCGAGCAGTACGTC.

This chain joins TRBV7-9 and TRBJ1-2, with D unclear. Germline V gene sequence: CDR1 SEHNR, CDR2 FQNEAQ (reference sequence). This CDR3 contains 13 residues. V lost 7 bases to trimming and J lost 6 bases, with 15 bases between them. As DNA, the CDR3 is TGTGCCAGCACTTTTTTGAGCACGGATGGCTACACCTTC. The encoded protein is CASTFLSTDGYTF.

In nucleotides, the CDR3 is TGTGCCAGTACCGTAAGGCAGGGTACCTACAATGAGCAGTTCTTC. It translates to CASTVRQGTYNEQFF. V is TRBV19 and J is TRBJ2-1; TRBD1 might be the D (5 bases). Per germline, CDR1 LNHDA and CDR2 SQIVND (reference sequence). Trimming stripped 7 bases from V and 2 bases from J, with 15 bases between. There are 15 residues in the CDR3. The whole variable domain, filled in from reference TRBV19 and TRBJ2-1, reads DGGITQSPKYLFRKEGQNVTLSCEQNLNHDAMYWYRQDPGQGLRLIYYSQIVNDFQKGDIAEGYSVSREKKESFPLTVTSAQKNPTAFYLCASTVRQGTYNEQFFGPGTRLTVL.

The V call is TRBV11-2, the J call TRBJ1-1, with 10 positions matching TRBD1. CDR3 size: 16 residues. The V segment lost 4 bases and the J segment 0 bases; nucleotides outside the gene matches: 5. CDR1 is SGHAT, CDR2 FQNNGV, per germline. DNA of the CDR3: TGTGCCAGCAGCTCTGGACAGGGGGGGATGAACACTGAAGCTTTCTTT. Protein product: CASSSGQGGMNTEAFF.

The chain is built from TRBV5-4 and TRBJ1-1, with 7 bases lining up with TRBD1. From germline, CDR1 is SGHNT and CDR2 YYREEE (reference sequence). J lost 2 bases, V lost 4 bases, and 8 bases had no gene match. This CDR3 has 15 amino acids. CDR3 DNA sequence: TGTGCCAGCAGCCTAGCAGGGGGAGGAAACACTGAAGCTTTCTTT. Encoded protein: CASSLAGGGNTEAFF.

This clone was seen a few times. This rearrangement joins TRBV6-6 to TRBJ1-5, with D possibly TRBD1 on 6 matching bases. V lost 5 bases, J lost 3 bases, and 23 bases lay in between. CDR3 size: 18 residues. Germline values: CDR1 MNHNY, CDR2 SVGAGI (reference sequence). Written as DNA, the CDR3 is TGTGCCAGCAGTCCTCCACCGGCGCAGGGGCCTACCAATCAGCCCCAGCATTTT. Translating gives CASSPPPAQGPTNQPQHF.

This chain connects TRBV3-1 (or the pseudogene TRBV3-2) to TRBJ2-6; tentatively, D is TRBD2 (6 bases). Germline CDR1 is LGHDT and CDR2 is YNNKEL (reference sequence). CDR3 length equals 19 residues. V lost 5 bases to trimming and J lost 0 bases, with 20 bases between them. CDR3 region: CASSKVGGMRFSGANVLTF. CDR3 DNA: TGTGCCAGCAGCAAAGTGGGGGGAATGAGGTTCTCTGGGGCCAACGTCCTGACTTTC.

The chain employs TRBV19 and TRBJ1-1; 8 bases line up with TRBD1. V was pared by 7 bases and J by 1 base, with 8 bases of the junction left unmatched. Per germline, CDR1 LNHDA and CDR2 SQIVND (reference sequence). The length of the CDR3 is 15 residues. The chain's CDR3 is CASKAPGGRNTEAFF. The DNA of the CDR3 is TGTGCCAGTAAGGCCCCAGGGGGCCGGAACACTGAAGCTTTCTTT.

The chain links TRBV4-3 to TRBJ1-1; tentatively, D is TRBD1 (5 bases). V was pared by 3 bases and J by 11 bases, with 25 bases between. CDR1 is LGHNA, CDR2 YSLEER, per germline. The CDR3 sequence is 16 residues long. The CDR3 coding sequence is TGCGCCAGCAGCCAGCAGCGGGGACCGCGGGGGGGTCGGGCTTTCTTT. This sequence encodes CASSQQRGPRGGRAFF.

DNA for the CDR3: TGCAGCGTCGACCTACAGGGGCTGGGCACTGAAGCTTTCTTT. It yields the protein CSVDLQGLGTEAFF. J is TRBJ1-1 and V is TRBV29-1; TRBD1 agrees at 7 bases. Germline V gives CDR1 SQVTM, CDR2 ANQGSEA. CDR3 length equals 14 residues. J lost 4 bases, V lost 6 bases, and 11 bases had no gene match.

This chain links TRBV5-1 with TRBJ2-5, with TRBD2 matching 7 bases. Unmatched junction bases numbered 3, after V lost 0 bases and J lost 1 base. Germline V gene data show CDR1 as SGHRS and CDR2 as YFSETQ. The CDR3 spans 15 residues. CDR3 nucleotide sequence: TGCGCCAGCAGCTTGGATCCGGGGGGCCAAGAGACCCAGTACTTC. This sequence encodes CASSLDPGGQETQYF.

V and J are TRBV5-1 and TRBJ2-7; 10 positions match TRBD1. V lost 4 bases to trimming and J lost 5 bases; unmatched junction nucleotides: 12. The CDR3 consists of 16 residues. Germline-derived CDR1 and CDR2 are SGHRS and YFSETQ. The CDR3 spells CASSPPGQGTFHEQYF. The CDR3 DNA follows: TGCGCCAGCAGCCCTCCGGGACAGGGGACTTTTCACGAGCAGTACTTC.

This clone has a handful of counts. This rearrangement joins TRBV19 to TRBJ1-4; a weak D match, TRBD1 (5 bases). There are 13 residues in the CDR3. Trimming removed 6 bases from V and 0 bases from J, with 5 bases in between. Germline CDR1 LNHDA, CDR2 SQIVND (reference sequence). CDR3 sequence reads: CASRTATNEKLFF. The CDR3 region has the DNA TGTGCCAGTAGGACAGCAACTAATGAAAAACTGTTTTTT.

This chain joins TRBV24-1 and TRBJ2-3; 16 nucleotides agree with TRBD2. Trimming took 10 bases from V and 4 from J; bases not matched to a gene: 13. This CDR3 comprises 18 residues. Per germline, CDR1 KGHDR and CDR2 SFDVKD. The CDR3 DNA follows: TGTGCCACTGGGGCTGGGACTAGCGGGGGGGAACGGGCAGATACGCAGTATTTT. Its translation is CATGAGTSGGERADTQYF.

This clone was observed a handful of times. The chain combines TRBV5-1 with TRBJ2-1, with D perhaps matching TRBD2 (6 bases). Trimming shortened V by 0 bases and J by 7 bases, and 14 bases separated the two germline ends. This CDR3 is 15 amino acids long. Germline values: CDR1 SGHRS, CDR2 YFSETQ. The CDR3 DNA reads TGCGCCAGCAGCTTGGTGGGGCAGGGAGGAAATGAGCAGTTCTTC. Residues: CASSLVGQGGNEQFF.

This clone was observed a single time. In DNA, the CDR3 is TGTGCCAGCAGCCCCGGGGCAGGGGGACAAGAGACCCAGTACTTC. It codes for CASSPGAGGQETQYF. The chain uses TRBV2 and TRBJ2-5; TRBD1 matches at 7 bases. The CDR3 is made up of 15 amino acids. CDR1 SNHLY and CDR2 FYNNEI come from the germline V gene. V lost 6 bases, J lost 2 bases, and 9 bases stayed unmatched.

This clone was seen a few times. This sequence joins TRBV10-3 and TRBJ1-1; D is uncertain. The CDR3 has 12 residues. V was clipped by 11 bases and J by 2 bases, with 12 bases between them. Germline CDR1 reads ENHRY; CDR2 reads SYGVKD. CDR3 DNA sequence: TGTGCCTCCAGGTTGGGCAACACTGAAGCTTTCTTT. Protein: CASRLGNTEAFF.

This clone is a singleton in its sample. The gene calls are TRBV11-2 and TRBJ2-3; 11 nucleotides line up with TRBD2. Germline assignment: CDR1 SGHAT and CDR2 FQNNGV. V shed 6 bases and J 4 bases; nucleotides not matched to a gene: 3. The CDR3 loop spans 14 amino acids. CDR3 coding DNA: TGTGCCAGCAGACCTAGCGGGAGGCCAGATACGCAGTATTTT. This sequence encodes CASRPSGRPDTQYF.

The chain combines TRBV3-1 (or the pseudogene TRBV3-2) with TRBJ1-1; D possibly corresponds to TRBD1 (6 bases). Germline CDR1 and CDR2: LGHDT and YNNKEL (reference sequence). The CDR3 contains 16 residues. Between the trimmed V and J ends, which lost 0 bases and 0 bases, there was a span of 11 bases. The CDR3 here is CASSQDRGGLNTEAFF. In nucleotides, the CDR3 is TGTGCCAGCAGCCAAGACAGGGGTGGTTTGAACACTGAAGCTTTCTTT.

J is TRBJ1-5 and V is TRBV21-1; TRBD1, the D gene given by the table, was not confirmed from the DNA. TRBV21-1 is deemed a pseudogene. The CDR3 spans 18 residues. CDR3 sequence (DNA): TGTGCCAGCGACGGACAGGACAGGGTTCACGAAACTAATCAGCCCCAGCATTTT. Translating gives CASDGQDRVHETNQPQHF.

The chain links TRBV6-5 to TRBJ1-5, with 9 bases aligning to TRBD1. The CDR3 has 14 residues. CDR1 is MNHEY and CDR2 is SVGAGI in the germline V gene. Trimming cost V 6 bases and J 11 bases; bases outside gene matches: 11. CDR3 region: CASSKGTGLEAQHF. CDR3 nucleotide sequence: TGTGCCAGCAGCAAGGGGACAGGGCTCGAGGCCCAGCATTTT.

The J gene is TRBJ1-1, the V gene TRBV28, with 8 bases lining up with TRBD1. The CDR3 is 16 residues long. CDR1 is MDHEN, CDR2 SYDVKM, per germline. V lost 7 bases and J lost 0; bases outside the gene matches: 10. CDR3 sequence: CASTLPGQGLNTEAFF. CDR3 DNA sequence: TGTGCCAGCACCCTCCCCGGACAGGGCTTGAACACTGAAGCTTTCTTT. Drawing the rest from reference TRBV28 and TRBJ1-1, the complete variable domain is DVKVTQSSRYLVKRTGEKVFLECVQDMDHENMFWYRQDPGLGLRLIYFSYDVKMKEKGDIPEGYSVSREKKERFSLILESASTNQTSMYLCASTLPGQGLNTEAFFGQGTRLTVV.

This sequence joins TRBV6-2 or TRBV6-3 and TRBJ2-7, with 10 bases lining up with TRBD2. With 6 bases clipped from V and 4 bases from J, the junction kept 9 bases outside the gene matches. This CDR3 is built from 15 residues. Germline V gives CDR1 MNHEY, CDR2 SVGEGT. CDR3 loop: CASSPKLAGLYEQYF. In DNA form, the CDR3 reads TGTGCCAGCAGCCCGAAACTAGCGGGATTGTACGAGCAGTACTTC.

The chain recombines TRBV21-1 with TRBJ2-1; the table names TRBD2, a call not compared with the DNA. TRBV21-1 is designated a pseudogene. The CDR3 loop spans 15 amino acids. The CDR3 here is CASSKGLADYNEQFF. The CDR3 nucleotides read TGTGCCAGCAGCAAAGGGTTGGCGGACTACAATGAGCAGTTCTTC.

The chain joins TRBV6-2 or TRBV6-3 to TRBJ1-2; D uncertain. Germline CDR1 MNHEY, CDR2 SVGEGT. The CDR3 loop spans 12 amino acids. Trimming cost V 4 bases and J 3 bases, with 6 bases left between them. CDR3 in DNA: TGTGCCAGCAGTTCCAGGCACTATGGCTACACCTTC. It is translated as CASSSRHYGYTF.

The chain links TRBV16 to TRBJ2-4; 8 bases match TRBD2. V lost 4 bases and J lost 3; bases outside the gene matches: 2. CDR3 length: 14 residues. The germline V gene encodes CDR1 KGHSY and CDR2 FQNENV. CDR3 bases: TGTGCCAGCAGCCTCCGGGGGGGCAAAAACATTCAGTACTTC. This codes for CASSLRGGKNIQYF.

V usage is TRBV2 and J usage is TRBJ1-1; 7 nucleotides agree with TRBD1. J lost 1 base, V lost 1 base, and 3 bases had no gene match. Germline-derived CDR1 and CDR2 are SNHLY and FYNNEI. The CDR3 is 15 amino acids. CDR3 sequence (DNA): TGTGCCAGCAGTGAAGAGAGACAGGGGAACACTGAAGCTTTCTTT. This sequence encodes CASSEERQGNTEAFF.